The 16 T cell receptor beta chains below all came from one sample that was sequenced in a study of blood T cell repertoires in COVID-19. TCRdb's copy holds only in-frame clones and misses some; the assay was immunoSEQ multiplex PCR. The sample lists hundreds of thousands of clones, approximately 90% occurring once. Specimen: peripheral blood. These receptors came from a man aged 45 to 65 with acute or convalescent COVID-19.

CDR3 residues: CASSVGELAGIYVTQYF. The DNA for the CDR3 is TGTGCCAGCAGCGTAGGTGAACTAGCGGGGATATACGTAACGCAGTATTTT. V gene TRBV9 combines with J gene TRBJ2-3; 10 bases align to TRBD2. CDR1 is SGDLS, CDR2 YYNGEE, per germline. The length of the CDR3 is 17 residues. The trim removed 0 bases at V and 9 bases at J, leaving 13 bases unmatched.

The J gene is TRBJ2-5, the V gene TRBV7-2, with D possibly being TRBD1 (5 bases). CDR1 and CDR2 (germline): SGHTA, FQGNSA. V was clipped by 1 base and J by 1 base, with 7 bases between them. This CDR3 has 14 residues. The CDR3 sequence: CASSLGRGQETQYF. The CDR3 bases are TGTGCCAGCAGCTTAGGAAGGGGCCAAGAGACCCAGTACTTC.

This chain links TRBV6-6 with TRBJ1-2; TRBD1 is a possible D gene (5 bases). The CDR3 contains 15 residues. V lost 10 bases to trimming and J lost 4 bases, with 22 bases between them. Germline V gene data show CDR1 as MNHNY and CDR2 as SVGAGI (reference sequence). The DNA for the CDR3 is TGTGCCACCAACAGCCCCCAGGGTAGTGGCTATGGCTACACCTTC. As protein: CATNSPQGSGYGYTF.

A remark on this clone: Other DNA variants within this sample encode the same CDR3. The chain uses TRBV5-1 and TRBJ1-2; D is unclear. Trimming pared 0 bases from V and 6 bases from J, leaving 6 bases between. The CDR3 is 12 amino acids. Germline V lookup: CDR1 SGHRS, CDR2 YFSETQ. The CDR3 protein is CASSLAGDGYTF. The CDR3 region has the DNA TGCGCCAGCAGCTTGGCCGGGGATGGCTACACCTTC.

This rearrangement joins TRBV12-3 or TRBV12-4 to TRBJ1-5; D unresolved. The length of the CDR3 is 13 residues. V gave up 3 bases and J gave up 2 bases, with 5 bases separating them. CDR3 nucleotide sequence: TGTGCCAGCAGTTTTATCGGCAATCAGCCCCAGCATTTT. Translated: CASSFIGNQPQHF.

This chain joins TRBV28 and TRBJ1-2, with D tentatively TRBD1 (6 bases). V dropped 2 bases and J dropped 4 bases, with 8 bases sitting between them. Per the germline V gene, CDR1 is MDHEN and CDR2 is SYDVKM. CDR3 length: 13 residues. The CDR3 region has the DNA TGTGCCAGCAGTTTAACAGGGCCCTATGGCTACACCTTC. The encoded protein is CASSLTGPYGYTF.

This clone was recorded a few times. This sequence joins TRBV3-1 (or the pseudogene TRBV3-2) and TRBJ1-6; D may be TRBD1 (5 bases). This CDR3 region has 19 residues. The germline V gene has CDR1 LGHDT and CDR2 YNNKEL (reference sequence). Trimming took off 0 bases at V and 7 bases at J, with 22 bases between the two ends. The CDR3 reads CASSQESLRRGYGNSPLHF. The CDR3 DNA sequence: TGTGCCAGCAGCCAAGAGAGTCTAAGGAGGGGCTATGGGAATTCACCCCTCCACTTT.

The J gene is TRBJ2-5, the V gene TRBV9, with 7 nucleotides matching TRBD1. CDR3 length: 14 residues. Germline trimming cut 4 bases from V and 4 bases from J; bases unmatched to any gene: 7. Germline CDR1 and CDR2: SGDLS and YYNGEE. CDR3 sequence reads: CASSRRQGRETQYF. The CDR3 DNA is TGTGCCAGCAGCAGGCGACAGGGACGAGAGACCCAGTACTTC.

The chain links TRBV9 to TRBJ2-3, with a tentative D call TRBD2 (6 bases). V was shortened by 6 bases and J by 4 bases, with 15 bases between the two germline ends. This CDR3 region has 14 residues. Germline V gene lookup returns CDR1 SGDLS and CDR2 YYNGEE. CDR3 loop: CASTSFPGADTQYF. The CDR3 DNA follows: TGTGCCAGCACCTCTTTTCCGGGGGCAGATACGCAGTATTTT.

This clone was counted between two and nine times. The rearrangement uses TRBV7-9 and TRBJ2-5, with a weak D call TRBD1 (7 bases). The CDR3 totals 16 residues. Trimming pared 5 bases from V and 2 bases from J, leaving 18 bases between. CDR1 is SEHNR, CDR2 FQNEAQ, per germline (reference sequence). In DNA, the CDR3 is TGTGCCAGCAGCCTCCAGGGGGGTAGCGGACAAGAGACCCAGTACTTC. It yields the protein CASSLQGGSGQETQYF.

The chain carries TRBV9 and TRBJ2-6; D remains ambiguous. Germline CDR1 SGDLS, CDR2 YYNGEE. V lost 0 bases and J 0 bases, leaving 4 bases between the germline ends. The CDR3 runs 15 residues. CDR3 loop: CASSVANSGANVLTF. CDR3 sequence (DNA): TGTGCCAGCAGCGTAGCAAACTCTGGGGCCAACGTCCTGACTTTC.

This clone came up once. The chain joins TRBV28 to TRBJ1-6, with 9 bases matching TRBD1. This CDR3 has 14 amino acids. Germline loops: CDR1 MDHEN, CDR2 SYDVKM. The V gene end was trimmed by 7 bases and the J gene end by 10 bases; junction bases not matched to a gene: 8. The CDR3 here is CASIPRTGVSPLHF. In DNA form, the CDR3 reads TGTGCCAGCATTCCTCGGACAGGGGTATCACCCCTCCACTTT.

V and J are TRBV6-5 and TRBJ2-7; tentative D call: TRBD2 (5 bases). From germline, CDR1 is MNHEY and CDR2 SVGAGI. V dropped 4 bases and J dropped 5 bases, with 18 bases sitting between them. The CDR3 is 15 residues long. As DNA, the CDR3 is TGTGCCAGCAGTTCCCCGCCTAGCCGTGGGAACGAGCAGTACTTC. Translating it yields CASSSPPSRGNEQYF.

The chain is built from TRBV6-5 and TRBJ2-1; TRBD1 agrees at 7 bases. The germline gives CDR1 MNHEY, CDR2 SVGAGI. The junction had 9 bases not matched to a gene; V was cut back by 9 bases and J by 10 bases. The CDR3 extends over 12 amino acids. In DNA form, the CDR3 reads TGTGCCAGTGTGAGACAGGGTAAGGAGCAGTTCTTC. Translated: CASVRQGKEQFF.

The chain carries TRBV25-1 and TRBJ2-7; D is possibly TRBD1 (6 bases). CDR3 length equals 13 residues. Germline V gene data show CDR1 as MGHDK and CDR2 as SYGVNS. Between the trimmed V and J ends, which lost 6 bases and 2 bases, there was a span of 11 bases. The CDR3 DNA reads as TGTGCCAGCAGGTCGGACAGTACCTACGAGCAGTACTTC. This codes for CASRSDSTYEQYF.

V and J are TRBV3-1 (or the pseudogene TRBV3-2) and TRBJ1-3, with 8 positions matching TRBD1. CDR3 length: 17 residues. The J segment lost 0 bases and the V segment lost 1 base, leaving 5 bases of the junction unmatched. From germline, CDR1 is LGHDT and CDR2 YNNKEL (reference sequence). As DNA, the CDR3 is TGTGCCAGCAGCCAAGGGACAGGGTCCGTCTCTGGAAACACCATATATTTT. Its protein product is CASSQGTGSVSGNTIYF.